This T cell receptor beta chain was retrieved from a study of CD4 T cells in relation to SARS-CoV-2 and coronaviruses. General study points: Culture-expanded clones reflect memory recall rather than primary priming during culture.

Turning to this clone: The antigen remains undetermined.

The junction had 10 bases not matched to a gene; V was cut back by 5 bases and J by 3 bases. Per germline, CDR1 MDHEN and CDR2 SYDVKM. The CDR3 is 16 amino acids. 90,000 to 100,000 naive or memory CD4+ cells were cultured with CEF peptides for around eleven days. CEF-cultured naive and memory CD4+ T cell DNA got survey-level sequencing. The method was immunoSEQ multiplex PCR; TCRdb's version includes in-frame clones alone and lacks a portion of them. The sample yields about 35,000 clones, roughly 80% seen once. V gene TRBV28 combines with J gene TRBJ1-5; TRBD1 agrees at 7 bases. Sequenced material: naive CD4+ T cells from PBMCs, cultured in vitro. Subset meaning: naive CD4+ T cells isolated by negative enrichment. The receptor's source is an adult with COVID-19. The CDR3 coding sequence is TGTGCCAGCAGTGGGGACAGCATCAATTCCAATCAGCCCCAGCATTTT. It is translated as CASSGDSINSNQPQHF.